Presented here are 11 T cell receptor beta chains from one specimen sequenced in a study of post-analysis software for immune sequencing data (dated by TCRdb to about 2015). The full study reports these points: Significantly higher frequencies in patients than in controls were found for several TRBV segments, including TRBV5-6, TRBV5-1 and TRBV20-1.

Their recognized antigens are unknown. Library generation was performed with PCR. Data came from an Illumina HiSeq 2500. To reduce PCR and sequencing biases, unique molecular identifiers were incorporated into the TCR beta cDNA libraries. TCRdb ran its own pipeline on the public reads, namely fastp trimming at Q25 and MiXCR clone calling, and kept in-frame beta chains. Each CDR3 protein appears once, grouped with its most common genes and DNA. This sample is represented by around 440,000 distinct CDR3 sequences; 45% of them were singletons. Of the sample, around 10% falls within the top ten clones. Sequenced: blood. Receptors originate from a girl between 5 and 17 years old with multiple sclerosis.

The V gene is TRBV20-1, the J gene TRBJ2-7; D gene uncertain. The CDR3 consists of 11 residues. The germline V gene encodes CDR1 DFQATT and CDR2 SNEGSKA (reference sequence). The CDR3 bases are TGCGCCACAGAGAGTTCCTACGAGCAGTACTTC. Translation: CATESSYEQYF.

In this sample, this clonotype turned up a few times. The chain links TRBV7-9 to TRBJ2-7, with 7 positions matching TRBD2. J lost 3 bases, V lost 3 bases, and 11 bases had no gene match. Germline values: CDR1 SEHNR, CDR2 FQNEAQ (reference sequence). This CDR3 is 16 amino acids long. The CDR3 region has the DNA TGTGCCAGCAGCTTGGCCAACGGGGGGAGGAACTACGAGCAGTACTTC. Its translation is CASSLANGGRNYEQYF.

V usage is TRBV28 and J usage is TRBJ2-5, with 7 bases lining up with TRBD1. The V segment lost 0 bases and the J segment 6 bases; nucleotides outside the gene matches: 16. The CDR3 runs 18 residues. Germline CDR1 reads MDHEN; CDR2 reads SYDVKM. CDR3 amino acids: CASSLWNGADRTTKTQYF. The CDR3 nucleotides read TGTGCCAGCAGTTTATGGAATGGGGCGGACAGGACGACTAAGACCCAGTACTTC.

V gene TRBV18 combines with J gene TRBJ1-5; 9 nucleotides align to TRBD1. The CDR3 has 14 residues. V gave up 4 bases and J gave up 6 bases; unmatched junction bases: 4. Germline CDR1 KGHSH, CDR2 LQKENI. The CDR3 nucleotides read TGTGCCAGCTCACGGACAGGGGATATTCAGCCCCAGCATTTT. It yields the protein CASSRTGDIQPQHF. The full variable domain, rest sourced from reference TRBV18 and TRBJ1-5, is NAGVMQNPRHLVRRRGQEARLRCSPMKGHSHVYWYRQLPEEGLKFMVYLQKENIIDESGMPKERFSAEFPKEGPSILRIQQVVRGDSAAYFCASSRTGDIQPQHFGDGTRLSIL.

This clonotype was seen a handful of times. This chain connects TRBV20-1 to TRBJ2-3, with D hard to call. Germline values: CDR1 DFQATT, CDR2 SNEGSKA (reference sequence). CDR3 length equals 12 residues. Trimming took 3 bases from V and 8 from J, leaving 12 bases between them. CDR3 in amino acids: CSARETGVTQYF. Here the CDR3 DNA reads TGCAGTGCTAGGGAGACCGGAGTTACGCAGTATTTT.

This clonotype occurred a few times. The chain recombines TRBV20-1 with TRBJ2-4; 8 positions agree with TRBD1. The J call could be wrong; TRBJ2-7 is a better fit for the DNA end. The CDR3 runs to 13 residues. Germline assignment: CDR1 DFQATT and CDR2 SNEGSKA (reference sequence). CDR3 DNA: TGCAGTGCTAGAGCCCAGGGGGCGGGCGAGCAGTACTTC. Translated, it gives CSARAQGAGEQYF.

V is TRBV6-6 and J is TRBJ1-5; D remains ambiguous. The CDR3 contains 14 residues. V lost 5 bases to trimming and J lost 3 bases, with 11 bases between them. The germline CDR1 and CDR2 sequences are MNHNY and SVGAGI (reference sequence). The CDR3 region has the DNA TGTGCCAGCAGTCCAGGACTCATCAATCAGCCCCAGCATTTT. Its translation: CASSPGLINQPQHF.

V is TRBV5-1 and J is TRBJ1-1, with D possibly TRBD1 on 5 matching bases. V was cut by 3 bases and J by 8 bases, with 11 bases left in between. Germline V gene lookup returns CDR1 SGHRS and CDR2 YFSETQ. The CDR3 is 12 amino acids. The CDR3 nucleotides read TGCGCCAGCAGCTCTGACAGCTTGGAAGCTTTCTTT. Its translation is CASSSDSLEAFF.

A note on this clonotype: The junction departs from germline at one end; a sequencing error may be responsible. The chain joins TRBV7-9 to TRBJ2-7; 9 bases are shared with TRBD1. Germline V lookup: CDR1 SEHNR, CDR2 FQNEAQ (reference sequence). This CDR3 contains 15 residues. DNA of the CDR3: TGCGCCAGCAGCTCCGGGACAGGGATCAGGGGCGAGCAGTACTTC. Encoded protein: CASSSGTGIRGEQYF.

The chain recombines TRBV4-1 with TRBJ2-1; 8 positions agree with TRBD1. TRBJ2-7 explains the end of the DNA better; the J call may be wrong. The CDR3 runs to 16 residues. The germline V gene has CDR1 MGHRA and CDR2 YSYEKL. The CDR3: CASSLGTGLTYNEQYF. CDR3 sequence (DNA): TGCGCCAGCAGCTTAGGGACAGGCCTCACCTACAATGAGCAGTACTTC.

The CDR3 spells CASSFSTAYGYTF. In DNA, the CDR3 is TGTGCCAGCAGTTTTTCAACAGCCTATGGCTACACCTTC. The rearrangement links TRBV27 to TRBJ1-2; D is undetermined. This CDR3 comprises 13 residues. Per the germline V gene, CDR1 is MNHEY and CDR2 is SMNVEV (reference sequence). Trimming pared 3 bases from V and 4 bases from J, leaving 9 bases between.